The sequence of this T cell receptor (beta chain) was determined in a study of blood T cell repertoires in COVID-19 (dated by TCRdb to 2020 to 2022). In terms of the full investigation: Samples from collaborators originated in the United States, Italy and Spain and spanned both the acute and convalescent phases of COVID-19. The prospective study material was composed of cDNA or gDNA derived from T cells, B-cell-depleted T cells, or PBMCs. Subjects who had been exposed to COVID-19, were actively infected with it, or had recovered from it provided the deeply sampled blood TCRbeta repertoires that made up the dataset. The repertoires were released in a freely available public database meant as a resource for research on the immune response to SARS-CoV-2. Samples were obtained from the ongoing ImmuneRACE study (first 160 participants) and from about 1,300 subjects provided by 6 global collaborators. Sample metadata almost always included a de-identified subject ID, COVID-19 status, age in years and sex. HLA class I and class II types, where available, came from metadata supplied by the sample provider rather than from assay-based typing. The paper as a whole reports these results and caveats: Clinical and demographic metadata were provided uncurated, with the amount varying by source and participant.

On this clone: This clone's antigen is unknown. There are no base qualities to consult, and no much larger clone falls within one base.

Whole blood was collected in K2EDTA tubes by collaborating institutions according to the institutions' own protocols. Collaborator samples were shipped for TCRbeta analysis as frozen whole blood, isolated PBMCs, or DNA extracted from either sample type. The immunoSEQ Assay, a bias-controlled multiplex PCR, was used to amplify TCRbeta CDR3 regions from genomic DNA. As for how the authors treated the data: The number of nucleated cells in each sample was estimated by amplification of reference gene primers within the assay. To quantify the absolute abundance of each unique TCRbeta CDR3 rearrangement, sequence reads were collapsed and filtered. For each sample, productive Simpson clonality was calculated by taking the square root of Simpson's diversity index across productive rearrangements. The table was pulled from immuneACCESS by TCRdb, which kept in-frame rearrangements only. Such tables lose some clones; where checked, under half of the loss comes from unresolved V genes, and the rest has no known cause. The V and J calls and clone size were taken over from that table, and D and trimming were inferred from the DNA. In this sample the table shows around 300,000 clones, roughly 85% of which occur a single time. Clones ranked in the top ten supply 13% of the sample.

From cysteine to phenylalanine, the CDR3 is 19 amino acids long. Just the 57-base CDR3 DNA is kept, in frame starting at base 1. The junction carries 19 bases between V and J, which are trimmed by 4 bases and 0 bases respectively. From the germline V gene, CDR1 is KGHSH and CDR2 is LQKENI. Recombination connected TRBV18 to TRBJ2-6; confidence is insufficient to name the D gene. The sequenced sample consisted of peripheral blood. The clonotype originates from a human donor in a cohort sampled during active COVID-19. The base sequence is TGTGCCAGCTCACAAGCACCACCAGGCCTAAGCTCTGGGGCCAACGTCCTGACTTTC. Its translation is CASSQAPPGLSSGANVLTF. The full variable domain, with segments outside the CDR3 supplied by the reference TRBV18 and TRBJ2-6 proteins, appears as NAGVMQNPRHLVRRRGQEARLRCSPMKGHSHVYWYRQLPEEGLKFMVYLQKENIIDESGMPKERFSAEFPKEGPSILRIQQVVRGDSAAYFCASSQAPPGLSSGANVLTFGAGSRLTVL.